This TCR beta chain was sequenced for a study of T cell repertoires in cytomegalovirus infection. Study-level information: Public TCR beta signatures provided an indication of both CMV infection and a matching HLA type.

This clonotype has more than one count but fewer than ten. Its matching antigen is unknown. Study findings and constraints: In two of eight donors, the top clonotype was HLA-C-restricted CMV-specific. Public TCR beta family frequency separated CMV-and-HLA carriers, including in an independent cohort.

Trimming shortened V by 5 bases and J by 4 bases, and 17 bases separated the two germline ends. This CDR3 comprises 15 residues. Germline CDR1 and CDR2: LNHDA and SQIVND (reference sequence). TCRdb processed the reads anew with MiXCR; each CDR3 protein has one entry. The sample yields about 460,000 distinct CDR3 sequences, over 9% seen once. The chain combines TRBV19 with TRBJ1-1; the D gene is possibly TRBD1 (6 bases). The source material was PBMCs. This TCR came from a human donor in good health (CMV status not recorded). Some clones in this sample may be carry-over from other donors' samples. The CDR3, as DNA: TGTGCCAGTAGTCGGAGACAGGAGCGGCGCACTGAAGCTTTCTTT. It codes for CASSRRQERRTEAFF.